This T cell receptor beta chain was observed in a study of primary melanoma T cells and metastatic recurrence. General observations from the study: Primary melanomas may harbor an effective T-cell antitumor response, authors suggested.

As regards this clone: Its antigen is as yet unknown.

The CDR3 has 13 residues. The V and J ends lost 3 bases and 2 bases respectively, with 8 bases between them. From germline, CDR1 is KGHSH and CDR2 LQKENI. The data were produced by immunoSEQ multiplex PCR, yet TCRdb's version contains in-frame clones alone and is incomplete. This table holds about 1,500 clones, around 80% found once. The receptor's source is a human donor with melanoma. The rearrangement links TRBV18 to TRBJ2-7; no clear D. Sequencing input: melanoma tumor tissue. The CDR3 here is CASSPSVTYEQYF. The CDR3 region has the DNA TGTGCCAGCTCACCGAGTGTGACCTACGAGCAGTACTTC.